This is a list of T cell receptor beta chains from one sample in a study of T cells in Graves' hyperthyroidism and ophthalmopathy. One entry per CDR3 protein, called by TCRdb with MiXCR from the multiplex PCR reads. The data hold more than 300,000 distinct CDR3 sequences, with more than 12% observed a single time. Input material: blood. These receptors all stem from a woman in her 30s with Graves' ophthalmopathy. Each CDR3 is given with its conserved first and last residue. A D gene is named only where the DNA matches it firmly. The size of a clone is reported for some rows only, either as once, few or many, or as a class for expanded clones.

CDR3 protein	CDR3 DNA	clone size	J gene	V gene	D gene
CVSSPRLALSTDTQYF	TGTGTCAGCAGCCCTAGACTAGCCCTTAGCACAGATACGCAGTATTTT	few	TRBJ2-3	TRBV9	TRBD2
CSVEEPQKGETQYF	TGCAGCGTTGAAGAACCCCAGAAGGGCGAGACCCAGTACTTC	.	TRBJ2-5	TRBV29-1	.
CASSISSGGAGEQYF	TGTGCCAGCAGCATATCTAGCGGGGGGGCGGGTGAGCAGTACTTC	.	TRBJ2-7	TRBV7-2	TRBD2
CATSRDKGDRVYEQYF	TGTGCCACCAGCAGAGATAAGGGGGACAGGGTCTACGAGCAGTACTTC	many	TRBJ2-7	TRBV15	TRBD1
CASSQDFGGPYSDGYTF	TGCGCCAGCAGCCAAGATTTCGGGGGGCCCTATTCCGATGGCTACACCTTC	many	TRBJ1-2	TRBV4-1	.
CAISEGEETQYF	TGTGCCATCAGTGAGGGTGAAGAGACCCAGTACTTC	few	TRBJ2-5	TRBV10-3	.
CASSQGLQGHEAFF	TGCGCCAGCAGCCAAGGTCTACAGGGACATGAAGCTTTCTTT	many	TRBJ1-1	TRBV4-1	.
CASSLGTSLTSYNEQFF	TGTGCCAGCAGCTTAGGGACATCGCTGACCTCCTACAATGAGCAGTTCTTC	many	TRBJ2-1	TRBV7-2	.
CAWSKGLRYNSPLHF	TGTGCCTGGAGTAAGGGCCTACGCTATAATTCACCCCTCCACTTT	many	TRBJ1-6	TRBV30	.
CASAPWVSFNKDTEAFF	TGTGCCAGTGCCCCTTGGGTTTCCTTCAATAAGGACACTGAAGCTTTCTTT	.	TRBJ1-1	TRBV6-1	.
CASSEGQGGKLFF	TGTGCCAGCAGTGAAGGGCAGGGGGGGAAACTGTTTTTT	.	TRBJ1-4	TRBV6-1	TRBD1
CASGVAGGLETQYF	TGTGCCAGCGGTGTAGCGGGGGGGCTGGAGACCCAGTACTTC	many	TRBJ2-5	TRBV12-3/TRBV12-4	TRBD2
CASSNGLFRGTEAFF	TGTGCCAGCAGTAATGGACTCTTTAGGGGCACTGAAGCTTTCTTT	many	TRBJ1-1	TRBV2	.
CSARIRGSLNEQYF	TGCAGTGCTAGAATTCGGGGGAGCTTAAACGAGCAGTACTTC	many	TRBJ2-7	TRBV20-1	.
CASSQADRDTEAFF	TGCGCCAGCAGCCAAGCTGACAGGGACACTGAAGCTTTCTTT	many	TRBJ1-1	TRBV4-1	TRBD1
CASSEGDRGETQYF	TGTGCCAGCAGTGAAGGGGACAGGGGAGAGACCCAGTACTTC	many	TRBJ2-5	TRBV6-1	TRBD1
CASSEGALTYEQYF	TGTGCCAGCAGTGAAGGTGCGCTAACCTACGAGCAGTACTTC	few	TRBJ2-7	TRBV6-1	.
CSASPAGVYEQYF	TGCAGTGCTAGTCCGGCAGGGGTCTACGAGCAGTACTTC	many	TRBJ2-7	TRBV20-1	.
CSAAAAGNTIYF	TGCAGTGCTGCGGCAGCCGGAAACACCATATATTTT	many	TRBJ1-3	TRBV20-1	.
CASSSPGIQPQHF	TGTGCCAGCAGTTCGCCAGGGATTCAGCCCCAGCATTTT	many	TRBJ1-5	TRBV28	.
CATLSGTEAFF	TGTGCCACCCTATCAGGGACTGAAGCTTTCTTT	many	TRBJ1-1	TRBV2	.
CASSETPGYATGELFF	TGCGCCAGCAGTGAGACCCCGGGGTACGCCACCGGGGAGCTGTTTTTT	.	TRBJ2-2	TRBV10-1	.
CATSRSGAWYEQYF	TGTGCCACCAGCAGATCAGGGGCTTGGTACGAGCAGTACTTC	.	TRBJ2-7	TRBV15	.
CASGGVHEQYF	TGTGCCAGCGGGGGGGTCCACGAGCAGTACTTC	.	TRBJ2-7	TRBV9	TRBD2
CASSLLTRGGVYNEQFF	TGTGCCAGCAGTCTCCTAACGAGGGGGGGGGTCTACAATGAGCAGTTCTTC	many	TRBJ2-1	TRBV12-3/TRBV12-4	.
CASSLAPPTGHLGYGYTF	TGTGCCAGCAGCTTAGCCCCACCGACAGGGCATTTAGGCTATGGCTACACCTTC	many	TRBJ1-2	TRBV11-2	TRBD1
CSASTEGRDEQYF	TGCAGTGCTAGTACTGAGGGGCGCGACGAGCAGTACTTC	many	TRBJ2-7	TRBV20-1	.
CASSQYATGDSNYGYTF	TGCGCCAGCAGCCAATACGCAACAGGGGATTCTAACTATGGCTACACCTTC	many	TRBJ1-2	TRBV5-1	TRBD1
CASSFSGTSNEQFF	TGCGCCAGCAGCTTTAGCGGGACTAGCAATGAGCAGTTCTTC	.	TRBJ2-1	TRBV5-1	TRBD2
CASSLLTPLAGWGTDTQYF	TGTGCCAGCAGCCTCTTAACTCCTCTAGCGGGGTGGGGCACAGATACGCAGTATTTT	many	TRBJ2-3	TRBV28	TRBD2
CASSPNQRNEQFF	TGTGCCAGCTCACCCAACCAGAGAAATGAGCAGTTCTTC	many	TRBJ2-1	TRBV18	.
CASAKGRYEQYF	TGCGCCAGCGCTAAAGGCCGCTACGAGCAGTACTTC	many	TRBJ2-7	TRBV5-1	.
CASSRVGYSLGNEQFF	TGTGCCAGCAGCCGGGTTGGTTATAGCCTAGGCAATGAGCAGTTCTTC	many	TRBJ2-1	TRBV3-1	.
CASSLETTGGNSPLHF	TGTGCCAGCAGCTTAGAAACGACAGGTGGTAATTCACCCCTCCACTTT	many	TRBJ1-6	TRBV11-3	.
CASSPNSGGLQETQYF	TGTGCCAGCAGTCCGAATAGCGGGGGTCTACAAGAGACCCAGTACTTC	.	TRBJ2-5	TRBV7-9	TRBD2
CASSLGNPGETQYF	TGTGCCAGCAGCTTAGGAAACCCCGGGGAGACCCAGTACTTC	many	TRBJ2-5	TRBV7-3	.
CAWSRSNTEAFF	TGTGCCTGGAGTCGGTCGAACACTGAAGCTTTCTTT	many	TRBJ1-1	TRBV30	.
CSASPGNHSPLHF	TGCAGTGCTAGTCCGGGGAATCATTCACCCCTCCACTTT	many	TRBJ1-6	TRBV20-1	.
CASIPQGAQPQHF	TGTGCCAGCATACCCCAGGGGGCCCAGCCCCAGCATTTT	many	TRBJ1-5	TRBV6-1	TRBD1
CASRDRGNQPQHF	TGTGCCAGCAGAGACAGGGGCAATCAGCCCCAGCATTTT	many	TRBJ1-5	TRBV2	TRBD1